One sample yielded the 2 T cell receptor delta chains listed below, sequenced in a study of Vδ1+ human thymocytes. Study findings and constraints: Thymic TRG and TRD repertoires appeared highly polyclonal.

The antigens for these receptors are not known. Sequences come from RNA converted to cDNA by reverse transcription. Pooled V-gene forward primers with one constant-region reverse primer generated the CDR3 amplicons by multiplex PCR. TCRdb reapplied CATT to the multiplex PCR reads. The sample yields 80,000 or so delta-chain clones, approximately 30% seen once. Sequenced sample: Vdelta1+ gamma-delta thymocytes from the thymus. Subset noted: FACS-sorted CD3+ TCRalphabeta- TCRVdelta1+ TCRVdelta2- thymocytes. All receptors derive from a boy in the first two years of life who had congenital heart surgery.

The genes are TRDV1 and TRDJ1, with a tentative D call TRDD2 (5 bases). Germline CDR1 reads TSWWSYY; CDR2 reads QGS. V lost 1 base, J lost 0 bases, and 21 bases lay in between. The CDR3 sequence is 19 residues long. The CDR3 DNA is TGTGCTCTTGGGGAACCTCTTCCCTTACTGAGTACTTACACCGATAAACTCATCTTT. Its protein product is CALGEPLPLLSTYTDKLIF.

V gene TRDV1 combines with J gene TRDJ1; no reliable D call. V was pared by 4 bases and J by 2 bases, with 11 bases between. Germline V gene lookup returns CDR1 TSWWSYY and CDR2 QGS. The CDR3 runs 14 residues. CDR3: CALGAPRWTDKLIF. CDR3 in DNA: TGTGCTCTTGGGGCCCCCCGGTGGACCGATAAACTCATCTTT.